The following is a T cell receptor beta chain sequence with its context. These data belong to a study of blood T cell repertoires in COVID-19. The V gene end was trimmed by 2 bases and the J gene end by 3 bases; junction bases not matched to a gene: 2. CDR1 is KGHDR, CDR2 SFDVKD, per germline. The CDR3 runs to 15 residues. Generated by immunoSEQ multiplex PCR, the TCRdb table keeps only in-frame clones and is missing some. This table holds roughly 300,000 clones, approximately 92% found once. The sequenced sample consisted of peripheral blood. V is TRBV24-1 and J is TRBJ1-5; 8 nucleotides line up with TRBD1. The TCR sequence derives from a woman under 40 with COVID-19, enrolled during active disease. The CDR3 here is CATSDSTGVNQPQHF. In DNA, the CDR3 is TGTGCCACCAGTGATTCGACAGGGGTCAATCAGCCCCAGCATTTT.